These T cell receptor beta chains were read from a single sample in a study of blood T cell repertoires in COVID-19. Measured with immunoSEQ multiplex PCR; TCRdb has only the in-frame clones, and not every one. This table holds about 50,000 clones, 90% found once. Input material: peripheral blood. The receptor set was obtained from a woman older than 75 with acute or convalescent COVID-19. Each CDR3 is given with its conserved first and last residue. D genes are given only for firm matches. Clone size is not always given. Where it is, it says once, few, many or a class for expanded clones.

d_call j_call v_call clone_size cdr3_nt cdr3_aa
TRBD1 TRBJ1-1 TRBV15 once TGTGCCACCAGGAATTGGGCCGCCGGGACAGCTAACACTGAAGCTTTCTTT CATRNWAAGTANTEAFF
. TRBJ1-3 TRBV4-1 once TGCGCCACAAAACCCACAGGGCTCGGAAACACCATATATTTT CATKPTGLGNTIYF
. TRBJ2-7 TRBV19 once TGTGCCAGTAGTATGAGATCGGTCGGGGAGGACTTTCTTTTAGGTCCGTACGAGCAGTACTTC CASSMRSVGEDFLLGPYEQYF
. TRBJ1-2 TRBV7-2 . TGTGCCAGCAGCTCCAATCGCCCCGGCGGGGGTGATGGCTACACCTTC CASSSNRPGGGDGYTF
. TRBJ2-6 TRBV5-1 few TGCGCCAGCAGCTTGCTTGGGAGCTCTGGGGCCAACGTCCTGACTTTC CASSLLGSSGANVLTF
. TRBJ1-2 TRBV19 . TGTGCCAGTACTACAACGGACACAGCTTATGGCTACACCTTC CASTTTDTAYGYTF
. TRBJ2-1 TRBV5-4 few TGTGCCAGCAGCCCCCCGGGGGTGAGCTCCTACAATGAGCAGTTCTTC CASSPPGVSSYNEQFF
TRBD2 TRBJ2-1 TRBV4-3 . TGCGCCAGCAGCCAAGACCGGCTGCGGGGGAGCTCCTACAATGAGCAGTTCTTC CASSQDRLRGSSYNEQFF
. TRBJ2-7 TRBV28 . TGTGCCAGCAGTAGACAAACCTACGAGCAGTACTTC CASSRQTYEQYF
TRBD1 TRBJ1-1 TRBV7-9 once TGTGCCAGCAGCCTAAGACAGGGGGCGAAGACTGAAGCTTTCTTT CASSLRQGAKTEAFF
TRBD1 TRBJ2-7 TRBV7-9 . TGTGCCAGCAGCTCCGGACAGGGGAACAACGAGCAGTACTTC CASSSGQGNNEQYF
. TRBJ1-3 TRBV6-1 . TGTGCCAGCAGTGAACTTAGGGCCGGGGGACTAAACACCATATATTTT CASSELRAGGLNTIYF
. TRBJ1-2 TRBV19 . TGTGCCAGTAGTCCCCGGCGGGGTTCGAGTGATGGCTACACCTTC CASSPRRGSSDGYTF
TRBD2 TRBJ2-1 TRBV15 . TGTGCCACCAGCAGAGAAGCCGGGACTAGCATAGGCGAGCAGTTCTTC CATSREAGTSIGEQFF
. TRBJ1-5 TRBV24-1 . TGTGCCACCAGTGACTCGGCGGCGGATCAGCCCCAGCATTTT CATSDSAADQPQHF
TRBD1 TRBJ1-1 TRBV30 . TGTGCCTGGAGAAAGGGACAGGTCTCTGAAGCTTTCTTT CAWRKGQVSEAFF
. TRBJ2-1 TRBV6-6 . TGTGCCAGCAGCCTCCTATCCCCCGTTCGTTTGCGGGTGGAGTACAATGAGCAGTTCTTC CASSLLSPVRLRVEYNEQFF
. TRBJ1-4 TRBV7-2 . TGTGCCAGCACCCCCACGGTTAATGAAAAACTGTTTTTT CASTPTVNEKLFF
TRBD2 TRBJ2-3 TRBV9 . TGTGCCAGCAGCGCGCCGGGACTAGCGGGAGGGACAGATACGCAGTATTTT CASSAPGLAGGTDTQYF
TRBD1 TRBJ1-5 TRBV5-1 . TGCGCCAGCAGCTTGGGAGGGGGCCCTAATCAGCCCCAGCATTTT CASSLGGGPNQPQHF
TRBD1 TRBJ2-7 TRBV18 . TGTGCCAGCTCAATCGCTTCACCCGGGACAGGGGCCTACGAGCAGTACTTC CASSIASPGTGAYEQYF
. TRBJ2-3 TRBV27 . TGTGCCAGCAGCCTGAGACTAGGTGTCGGTACGCAGTATTTT CASSLRLGVGTQYF
TRBD2 TRBJ2-5 TRBV2 . TGTGCCAGCACGTATGGCAGGACTAGCGGGACCCAGTACTTC CASTYGRTSGTQYF
. TRBJ1-1 TRBV10-3 . TGTGCCATCAGCCTAACAGGGAATCAAAACACTGAAGCTTTCTTT CAISLTGNQNTEAFF
TRBD2 TRBJ2-1 TRBV18 . TGTGCCAGCTCCCCAGAGGGACTAGCGGGAGGTTCCTACAATGAGCAGTTCTTC CASSPEGLAGGSYNEQFF
TRBD2 TRBJ2-7 TRBV4-2 . TGTGCCAGCAGCCAGGACTTGACTAGCGGGAGCTACGAGCAGTACTTC CASSQDLTSGSYEQYF
TRBD1 TRBJ1-1 TRBV6-6 . TGTGCCAGCAGCCGTACAGGGGGGTTGAACACTGAAGCTTTCTTT CASSRTGGLNTEAFF
. TRBJ2-2 TRBV18 . TGTGCCAGCTCACCACCGGGGCGCGACACCGGGGAGCTGTTTTTT CASSPPGRDTGELFF
. TRBJ2-1 TRBV7-3 . TGTGCCAGCAGCCCAGACACGTACAATGAGCAGTTCTTC CASSPDTYNEQFF
TRBD2 TRBJ2-1 TRBV6-5 . TGTGCCAGCAGTTTTACTAGCGGTGAGCAGTTCTTC CASSFTSGEQFF
TRBD2 TRBJ2-2 TRBV24-1 . TGTGCCACCAGTGATTATCGACTAGCGGGAGGGGAAACCGGGGAGCTGTTTTTT CATSDYRLAGGETGELFF
TRBD2 TRBJ2-5 TRBV2 once TGTGCCAGCAGTGAACTTGGGCTAGCGGGAGGCCGGGAGACCCAGTACTTC CASSELGLAGGRETQYF
. TRBJ1-5 TRBV7-2 . TGTGCCAGCAGTCTCGGGGTAGGGCGCAATCAGCCCCAGCATTTT CASSLGVGRNQPQHF
. TRBJ2-2 TRBV7-6 . TGTGCCAGCAGGGCTACAGGGTTATTCTCCGGGGAGCTGTTTTTT CASRATGLFSGELFF